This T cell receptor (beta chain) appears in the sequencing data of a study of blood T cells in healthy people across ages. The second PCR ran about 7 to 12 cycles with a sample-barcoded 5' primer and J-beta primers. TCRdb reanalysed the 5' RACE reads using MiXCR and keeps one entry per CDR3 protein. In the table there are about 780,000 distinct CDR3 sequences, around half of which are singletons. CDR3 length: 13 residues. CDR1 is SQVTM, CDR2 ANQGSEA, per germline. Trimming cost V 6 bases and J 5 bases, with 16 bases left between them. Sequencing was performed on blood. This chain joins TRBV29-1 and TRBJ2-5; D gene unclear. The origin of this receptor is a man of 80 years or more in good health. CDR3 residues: CSVPLMGGETQYF. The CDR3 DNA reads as TGCAGCGTCCCCCTGATGGGTGGGGAGACCCAGTACTTC. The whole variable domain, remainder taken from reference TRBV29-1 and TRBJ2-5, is SAVISQKPSRDICQRGTSLTIQCQVDSQVTMMFWYRQQPGQSLTLIATANQGSEATYESGFVIDKFPISRPNLTFSTLTVSNMSPEDSSIYLCSVPLMGGETQYFGPGTRLLVL.